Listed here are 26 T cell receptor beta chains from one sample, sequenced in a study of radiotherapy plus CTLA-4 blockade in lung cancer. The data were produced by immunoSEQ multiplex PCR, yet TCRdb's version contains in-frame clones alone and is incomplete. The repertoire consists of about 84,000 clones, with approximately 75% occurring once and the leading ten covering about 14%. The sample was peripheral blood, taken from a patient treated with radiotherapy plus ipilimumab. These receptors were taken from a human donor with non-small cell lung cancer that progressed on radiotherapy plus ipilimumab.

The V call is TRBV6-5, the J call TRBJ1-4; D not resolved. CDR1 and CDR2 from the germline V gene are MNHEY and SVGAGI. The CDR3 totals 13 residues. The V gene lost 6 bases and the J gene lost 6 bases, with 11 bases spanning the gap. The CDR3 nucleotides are TGTGCCAGCAGCAGGACGGCCGATGAAAAACTGTTTTTT. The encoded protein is CASSRTADEKLFF.

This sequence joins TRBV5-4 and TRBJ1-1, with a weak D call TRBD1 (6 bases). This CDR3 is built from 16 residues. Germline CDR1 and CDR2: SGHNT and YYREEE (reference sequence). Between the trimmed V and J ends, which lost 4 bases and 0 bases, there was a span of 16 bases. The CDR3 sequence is CASSLSGGRLNTEAFF. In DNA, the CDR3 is TGTGCCAGCAGCCTCTCCGGGGGGCGATTGAACACTGAAGCTTTCTTT.

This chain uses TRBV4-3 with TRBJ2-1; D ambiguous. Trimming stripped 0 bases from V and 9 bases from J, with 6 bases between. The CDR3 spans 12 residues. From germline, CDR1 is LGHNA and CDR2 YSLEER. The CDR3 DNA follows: TGCGCCAGCAGCCAAGATTCTGCTGAGCAGTTCTTC. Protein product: CASSQDSAEQFF.

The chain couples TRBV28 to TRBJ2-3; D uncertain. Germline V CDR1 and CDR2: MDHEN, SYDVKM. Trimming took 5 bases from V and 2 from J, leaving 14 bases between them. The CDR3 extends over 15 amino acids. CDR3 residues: CASSSSALYTDTQYF. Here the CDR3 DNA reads TGTGCCAGCAGTAGTTCAGCCCTTTACACAGATACGCAGTATTTT.

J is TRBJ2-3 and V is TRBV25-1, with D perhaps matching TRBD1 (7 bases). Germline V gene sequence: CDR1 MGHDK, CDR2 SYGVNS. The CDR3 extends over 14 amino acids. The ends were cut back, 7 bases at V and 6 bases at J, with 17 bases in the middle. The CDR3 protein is CASKGGQVRDTQYF. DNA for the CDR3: TGTGCCAGCAAGGGAGGACAGGTTAGGGATACGCAGTATTTT.

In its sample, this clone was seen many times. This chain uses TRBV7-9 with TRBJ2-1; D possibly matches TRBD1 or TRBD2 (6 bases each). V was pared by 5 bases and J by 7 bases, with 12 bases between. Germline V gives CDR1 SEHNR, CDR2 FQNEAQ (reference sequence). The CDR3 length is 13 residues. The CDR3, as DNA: TGTGCCAGCAGCCGGGGGCGCGGGAATGAGCAGTTCTTC. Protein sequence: CASSRGRGNEQFF.

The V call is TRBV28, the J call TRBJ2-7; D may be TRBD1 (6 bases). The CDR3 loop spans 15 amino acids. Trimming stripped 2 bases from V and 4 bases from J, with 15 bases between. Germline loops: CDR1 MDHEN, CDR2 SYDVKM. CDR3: CASSLGGGQVYEQYF. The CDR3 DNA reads TGTGCCAGCAGTTTAGGGGGCGGCCAAGTTTACGAGCAGTACTTC.

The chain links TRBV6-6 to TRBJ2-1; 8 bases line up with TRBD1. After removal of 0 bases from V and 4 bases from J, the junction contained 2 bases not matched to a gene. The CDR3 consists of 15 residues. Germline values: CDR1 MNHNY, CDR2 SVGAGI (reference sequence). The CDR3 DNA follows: TGTGCCAGCAGTTACTCAACAGGGGGATACAATGAGCAGTTCTTC. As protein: CASSYSTGGYNEQFF.

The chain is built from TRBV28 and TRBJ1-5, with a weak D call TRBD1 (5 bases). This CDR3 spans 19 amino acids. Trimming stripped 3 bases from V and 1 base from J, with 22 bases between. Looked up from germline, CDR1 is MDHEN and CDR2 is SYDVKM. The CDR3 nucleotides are TGTGCCAGCAGTTTCGTGGACAATAGAAGCGGGGCAAGCAATCAGCCCCAGCATTTT. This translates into CASSFVDNRSGASNQPQHF.

The CDR3 nucleotides are TGTGCCAGTAGTATGGCCAGGGCGAACACTGAAGCTTTCTTT. Its translation is CASSMARANTEAFF. This chain joins TRBV19 and TRBJ1-1, with a possible D match to TRBD1 (5 bases). The CDR3 spans 14 residues. V was cut by 3 bases and J by 1 base, with 9 bases left in between. Germline V CDR1 and CDR2: LNHDA, SQIVND (reference sequence).

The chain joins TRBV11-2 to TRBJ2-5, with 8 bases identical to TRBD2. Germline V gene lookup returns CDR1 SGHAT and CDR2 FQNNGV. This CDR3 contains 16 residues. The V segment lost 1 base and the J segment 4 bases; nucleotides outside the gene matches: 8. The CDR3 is CASSLGRAGGGETQYF. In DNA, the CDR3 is TGTGCCAGCAGCTTAGGGCGGGCGGGAGGAGGAGAGACCCAGTACTTC.

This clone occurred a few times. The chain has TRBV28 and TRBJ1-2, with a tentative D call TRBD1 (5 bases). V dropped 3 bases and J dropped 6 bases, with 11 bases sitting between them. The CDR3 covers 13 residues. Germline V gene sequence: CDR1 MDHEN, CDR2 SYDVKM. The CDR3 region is CASSFTWGDGYTF. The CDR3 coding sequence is TGTGCCAGCAGTTTTACATGGGGGGATGGCTACACCTTC.

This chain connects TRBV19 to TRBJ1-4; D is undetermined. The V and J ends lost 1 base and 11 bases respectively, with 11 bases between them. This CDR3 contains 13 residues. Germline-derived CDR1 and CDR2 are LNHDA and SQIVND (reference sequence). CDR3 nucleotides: TGTGCCAGTAGTATAGCGCTTAATCGTAAACTGTTTTTT. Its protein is CASSIALNRKLFF.

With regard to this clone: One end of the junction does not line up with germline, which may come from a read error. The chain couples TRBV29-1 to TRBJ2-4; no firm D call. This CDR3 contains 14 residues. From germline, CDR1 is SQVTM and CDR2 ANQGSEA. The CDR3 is CSVEDPAKVPSRIF. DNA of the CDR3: TGCAGCGTTGAAGATCCGGCCAAAGTACCCAGTAGGATCTTC.

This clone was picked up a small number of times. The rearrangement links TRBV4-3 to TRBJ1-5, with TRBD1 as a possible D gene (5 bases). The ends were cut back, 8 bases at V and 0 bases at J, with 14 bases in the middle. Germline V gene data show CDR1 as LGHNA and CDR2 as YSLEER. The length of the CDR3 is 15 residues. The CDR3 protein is CASATDANSNQPQHF. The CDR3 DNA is TGCGCCAGCGCGACAGATGCCAATAGCAATCAGCCCCAGCATTTT.

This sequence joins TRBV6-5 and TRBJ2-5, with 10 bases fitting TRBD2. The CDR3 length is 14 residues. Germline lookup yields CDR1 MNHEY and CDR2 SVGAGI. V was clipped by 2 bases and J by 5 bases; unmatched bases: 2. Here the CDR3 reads CASSYEGLAETQYF. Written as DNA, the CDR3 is TGTGCCAGCAGTTACGAGGGACTAGCGGAGACCCAGTACTTC.

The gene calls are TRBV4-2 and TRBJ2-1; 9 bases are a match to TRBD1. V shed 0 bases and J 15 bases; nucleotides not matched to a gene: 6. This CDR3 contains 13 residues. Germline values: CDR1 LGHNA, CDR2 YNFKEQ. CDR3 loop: CASSQDWDRVRFF. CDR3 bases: TGTGCCAGCAGCCAAGATTGGGACAGGGTACGGTTCTTC.

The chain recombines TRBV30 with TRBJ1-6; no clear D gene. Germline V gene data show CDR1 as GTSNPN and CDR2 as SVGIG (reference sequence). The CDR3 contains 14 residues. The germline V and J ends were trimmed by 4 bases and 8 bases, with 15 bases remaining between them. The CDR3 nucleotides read TGTGCCTGGACCCAGGCCCACGGGGATTCACCCCTCCACTTT. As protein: CAWTQAHGDSPLHF.

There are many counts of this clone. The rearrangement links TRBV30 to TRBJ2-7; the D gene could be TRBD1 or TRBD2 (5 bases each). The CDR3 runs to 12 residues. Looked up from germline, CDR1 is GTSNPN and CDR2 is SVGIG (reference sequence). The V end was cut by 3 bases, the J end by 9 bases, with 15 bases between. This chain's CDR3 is CAWSSFGGGQYF. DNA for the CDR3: TGTGCCTGGAGCTCCTTTGGTGGGGGGCAGTACTTC.

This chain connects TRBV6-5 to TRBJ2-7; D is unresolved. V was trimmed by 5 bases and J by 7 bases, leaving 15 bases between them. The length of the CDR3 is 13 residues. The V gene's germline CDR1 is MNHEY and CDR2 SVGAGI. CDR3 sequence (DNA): TGTGCCAGCAGTGAAGACGGCTTTACGGAGCAGTACTTC. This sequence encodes CASSEDGFTEQYF.

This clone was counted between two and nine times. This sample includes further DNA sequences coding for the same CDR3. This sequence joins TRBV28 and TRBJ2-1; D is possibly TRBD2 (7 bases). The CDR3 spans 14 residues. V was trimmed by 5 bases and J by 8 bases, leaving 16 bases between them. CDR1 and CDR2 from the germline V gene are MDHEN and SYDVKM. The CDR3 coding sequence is TGTGCCAGCAGTCCCTTAGGGGGGGCGGATGAGCAGTTCTTC. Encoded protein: CASSPLGGADEQFF.

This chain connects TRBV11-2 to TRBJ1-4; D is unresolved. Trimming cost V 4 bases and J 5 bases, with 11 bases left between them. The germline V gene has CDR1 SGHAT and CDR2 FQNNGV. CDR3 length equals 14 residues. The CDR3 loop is CASSYGRNNEKLFF. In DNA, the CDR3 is TGTGCCAGCAGCTACGGACGTAACAATGAAAAACTGTTTTTT.

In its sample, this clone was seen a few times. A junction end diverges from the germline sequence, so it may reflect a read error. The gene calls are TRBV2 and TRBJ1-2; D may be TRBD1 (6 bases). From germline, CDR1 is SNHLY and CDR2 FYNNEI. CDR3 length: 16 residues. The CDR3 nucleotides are TGTGCCCGCAGTGTCGGACGGCAAGAGGGGGTAGGGGGCTACACCTTC. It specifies CARSVGRQEGVGGYTF.

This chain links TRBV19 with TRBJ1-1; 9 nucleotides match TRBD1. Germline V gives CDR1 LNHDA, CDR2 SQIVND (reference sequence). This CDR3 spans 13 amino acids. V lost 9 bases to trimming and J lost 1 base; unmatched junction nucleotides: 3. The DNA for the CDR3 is TGTGCCAGCGACAGGGGGGCGAACACTGAAGCTTTCTTT. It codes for CASDRGANTEAFF. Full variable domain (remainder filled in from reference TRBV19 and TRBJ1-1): DGGITQSPKYLFRKEGQNVTLSCEQNLNHDAMYWYRQDPGQGLRLIYYSQIVNDFQKGDIAEGYSVSREKKESFPLTVTSAQKNPTAFYLCASDRGANTEAFFGQGTRLTVV.

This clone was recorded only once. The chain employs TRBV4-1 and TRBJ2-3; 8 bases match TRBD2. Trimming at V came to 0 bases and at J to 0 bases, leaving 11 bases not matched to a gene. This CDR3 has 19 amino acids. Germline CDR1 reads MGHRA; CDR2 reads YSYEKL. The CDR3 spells CASSQERNSGSPSTDTQYF. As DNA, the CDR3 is TGCGCCAGCAGCCAAGAACGAAACAGCGGGAGCCCTAGCACAGATACGCAGTATTTT.

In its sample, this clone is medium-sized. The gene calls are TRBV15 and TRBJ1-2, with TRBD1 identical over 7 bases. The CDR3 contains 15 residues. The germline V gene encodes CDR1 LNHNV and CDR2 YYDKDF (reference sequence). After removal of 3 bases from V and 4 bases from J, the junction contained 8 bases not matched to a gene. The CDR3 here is CATSRTGNPGYGYTF. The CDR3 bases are TGTGCCACCAGCAGGACAGGGAATCCTGGCTATGGCTACACCTTC.